Below are 21 T cell receptor beta chains sequenced from a single sample in a study of control samples from healthy donors and cancer patients. Clones were sequenced by immunoSEQ multiplex PCR, and TCRdb holds only the in-frame ones, with some missing. The table lists 80,000 to 100,000 clones, about 79% of them singletons, with roughly a tenth in the top ten. Input material: blood. The receptors were gathered from a woman between 25 and 40 years old in good health.

The rearrangement links TRBV18 to TRBJ2-1, with a weak D call TRBD1 (5 bases). The CDR3 has 16 residues. The germline V and J ends were trimmed by 6 bases and 2 bases, with 17 bases remaining between them. CDR1 KGHSH and CDR2 LQKENI come from the germline V gene. The DNA for the CDR3 is TGTGCCAGCTCCCTTAAAAATGGGGCCCCCTACAATGAGCAGTTCTTC. Encoded protein: CASSLKNGAPYNEQFF. Complete variable domain (other parts from reference TRBV18 and TRBJ2-1): NAGVMQNPRHLVRRRGQEARLRCSPMKGHSHVYWYRQLPEEGLKFMVYLQKENIIDESGMPKERFSAEFPKEGPSILRIQQVVRGDSAAYFCASSLKNGAPYNEQFFGPGTRLTVL.

The gene calls are TRBV5-4 and TRBJ2-2; no clear D. The CDR3 covers 14 residues. Trimming stripped 1 base from V and 0 bases from J, with 4 bases between. CDR1 and CDR2 (germline): SGHNT, YYREEE (reference sequence). CDR3 region: CASSLRSNTGELFF. In DNA form, the CDR3 reads TGTGCCAGCAGCTTGAGATCGAACACCGGGGAGCTGTTTTTT. The entire variable domain, with the rest obtained from reference TRBV5-4 and TRBJ2-2, is as follows: ETGVTQSPTHLIKTRGQQVTLRCSSQSGHNTVSWYQQALGQGPQFIFQYYREEENGRGNFPPRFSGLQFPNYSSELNVNALELDDSALYLCASSLRSNTGELFFGEGSRLTVL.

This chain connects TRBV5-6 to TRBJ2-1; the match to TRBD2 covers 9 bases. Germline lookup yields CDR1 SGHDT and CDR2 YYEEEE. The CDR3 totals 15 residues. V shed 2 bases and J 9 bases; nucleotides not matched to a gene: 9. The CDR3 nucleotides are TGTGCCAGCAGCTTAGTTGAGCGGGGGGTTAGTGAGCAGTTCTTC. Translating it yields CASSLVERGVSEQFF.

This chain uses TRBV18 with TRBJ1-5; no clear D gene. The CDR3 runs to 15 residues. V lost 5 bases to trimming and J lost 2 bases, with 13 bases between them. The germline gives CDR1 KGHSH, CDR2 LQKENI. CDR3 loop: CASSSEGIGNQPQHF. CDR3 bases: TGTGCCAGCTCATCAGAAGGCATCGGCAATCAGCCCCAGCATTTT.

The chain employs TRBV25-1 and TRBJ1-3; 7 nucleotides align to TRBD1. This CDR3 comprises 14 residues. Germline trimming cut 6 bases from V and 3 bases from J; bases unmatched to any gene: 5. Germline values: CDR1 MGHDK, CDR2 SYGVNS. In DNA, the CDR3 is TGTGCCAGCAGCGAGACAGGGATTGGAAACACCATATATTTT. Translating it yields CASSETGIGNTIYF.

Only one count was recorded for this clone. The chain recombines TRBV5-1 with TRBJ1-1; weak D call: TRBD1 (5 bases). The CDR3 consists of 15 residues. V lost 1 base, J lost 1 base, and 11 bases lay in between. The germline V gene encodes CDR1 SGHRS and CDR2 YFSETQ. CDR3 region: CASSLFQGENTEAFF. Here the CDR3 DNA reads TGCGCCAGCAGCTTGTTTCAGGGAGAGAACACTGAAGCTTTCTTT.

This clone was seen a handful of times. The chain employs TRBV19 and TRBJ1-5; perhaps TRBD1 as D (6 bases). Between the trimmed V and J ends, which lost 10 bases and 4 bases, there was a span of 17 bases. The CDR3 totals 14 residues. The germline V gene has CDR1 LNHDA and CDR2 SQIVND (reference sequence). Here the CDR3 DNA reads TGTGCCACCCGGACAGAGTTCTTAAATCAGCCCCAGCATTTT. Encoded protein: CATRTEFLNQPQHF. The full variable domain, in which reference TRBV19 and TRBJ1-5 provide the parts outside the CDR3, is DGGITQSPKYLFRKEGQNVTLSCEQNLNHDAMYWYRQDPGQGLRLIYYSQIVNDFQKGDIAEGYSVSREKKESFPLTVTSAQKNPTAFYLCATRTEFLNQPQHFGDGTRLSIL.

V and J are TRBV29-1 and TRBJ1-4; D gene uncertain. This CDR3 has 13 amino acids. Germline lookup yields CDR1 SQVTM and CDR2 ANQGSEA. V lost 7 bases, J lost 8 bases, and 17 bases lay in between. As DNA, the CDR3 is TGCAGCGCTGGGGTTGGCTTCGGAGAAAAACTGTTTTTT. Translation: CSAGVGFGEKLFF.

The sample holds a few counts of this clone. This sample includes further DNA sequences coding for the same CDR3. The chain joins TRBV27 to TRBJ1-2, with TRBD1 as a possible D gene (5 bases). V was pared by 2 bases and J by 2 bases, with 6 bases between. CDR1 and CDR2 from the germline V gene are MNHEY and SMNVEV (reference sequence). The CDR3 extends over 13 amino acids. This CDR3 is CASSLRQNYGYTF. CDR3 in DNA: TGTGCCAGCAGTTTACGACAGAACTATGGCTACACCTTC.

This clone has just one count. This rearrangement joins TRBV11-2 to TRBJ2-5, with TRBD2 matching 9 bases. Germline CDR1 reads SGHAT; CDR2 reads FQNNGV. V dropped 1 base and J dropped 5; count of bases not matched to a gene: 5. The CDR3 sequence is 15 residues long. CDR3 nucleotides: TGTGCCAGCAGCTTAGTGCGGGGGGGAGCGGAGACCCAGTACTTC. It yields the protein CASSLVRGGAETQYF.

This chain uses TRBV2 with TRBJ1-1; TRBD1 matches 7 bases. Germline values: CDR1 SNHLY, CDR2 FYNNEI. CDR3 size: 15 residues. The V segment lost 5 bases and the J segment 5 bases; nucleotides outside the gene matches: 11. CDR3 sequence reads: CASSPRTGGGTEAFF. The CDR3, as DNA: TGTGCCAGCAGTCCCCGGACAGGAGGAGGGACTGAAGCTTTCTTT.

The chain has TRBV6-1 and TRBJ2-1; 15 bases align to TRBD2. The V and J ends lost 4 bases and 1 base, in that order; junction bases with no gene match: 8. Per the germline V gene, CDR1 is MNHNS and CDR2 is SASEGT. The CDR3 spans 19 residues. The CDR3 DNA reads as TGTGCCAGCAGTGCCATGGGACTAGCGGGGGGCCCTTCCTACAATGAGCAGTTCTTC. This encodes CASSAMGLAGGPSYNEQFF.

This clone was seen only a few times. This chain joins TRBV5-4 and TRBJ1-6; D unclear. This CDR3 contains 15 residues. Trimming pared 0 bases from V and 9 bases from J, leaving 13 bases between. Per germline, CDR1 SGHNT and CDR2 YYREEE (reference sequence). The CDR3 DNA reads TGTGCCAGCAGCTTGGTGAACAGCTATGTTTCACCCCTCCACTTT. Translated: CASSLVNSYVSPLHF.

This chain uses TRBV5-6 with TRBJ1-6; D perhaps matches TRBD1 (6 bases). V was cut by 2 bases and J by 5 bases, with 11 bases left in between. CDR1 is SGHDT and CDR2 is YYEEEE in the germline V gene. The CDR3 is 15 residues long. CDR3 in DNA: TGTGCCAGCAGCTTCACAGGGTCCCATAATTCACCCCTCCACTTT. Amino acid sequence: CASSFTGSHNSPLHF.

CDR3 in amino acids: CASIETGSPYEQYF. The CDR3 nucleotides read TGTGCCAGCATAGAGACAGGTTCCCCCTACGAGCAGTACTTC. The J gene is TRBJ2-7, the V gene TRBV21-1; the D call in the table, TRBD1, was not verified against the DNA. TRBV21-1 is termed a pseudogene. CDR3 length: 14 amino acids.

This clone was detected only a few times. V is TRBV2 and J is TRBJ2-3; a weak D match, TRBD2 (5 bases). Trimming removed 8 bases at V and 4 bases at J, with 13 bases between. This CDR3 is 13 amino acids long. Germline V gives CDR1 SNHLY, CDR2 FYNNEI. The CDR3 nucleotides are TGTGCCAGCGAACCGGGGTTTTCAGATACGCAGTATTTT. Amino acid sequence: CASEPGFSDTQYF.

This clone is a singleton in its sample. The CDR3 DNA reads TGTGCCAGCAAGCCAGGGGATAATTCACCCCTCCACTTT. Its protein is CASKPGDNSPLHF. The chain couples TRBV6-5 to TRBJ1-6; a weak D match, TRBD1 (6 bases). The germline gives CDR1 MNHEY, CDR2 SVGAGI. The CDR3 consists of 13 residues. The V and J ends lost 7 bases and 5 bases respectively, with 9 bases between them.

The rearrangement links TRBV9 to TRBJ1-6; 9 nucleotides agree with TRBD1. The CDR3 consists of 15 residues. V lost 3 bases to trimming and J lost 9 bases; unmatched junction nucleotides: 7. Germline V gives CDR1 SGDLS, CDR2 YYNGEE. The CDR3 region has the DNA TGTGCCAGCAGCGCCCAAGGGACAGGGAGTTCACCCCTCCACTTT. It translates to CASSAQGTGSSPLHF.

The V gene is TRBV5-1, the J gene TRBJ1-3; no clear D. CDR3 length: 19 residues. Germline CDR1 and CDR2: SGHRS and YFSETQ. Deletions cut 0 bases from V and 0 bases from J, with 19 bases between. The DNA for the CDR3 is TGCGCCAGCAGCTTGGGGGTCTGGCAGCTGCCTCACTCTGGAAACACCATATATTTT. Protein product: CASSLGVWQLPHSGNTIYF.

This clone is a singleton in its sample. The chain recombines TRBV30 with TRBJ2-6; D remains ambiguous. This CDR3 has 13 amino acids. Trimming stripped 4 bases from V and 4 bases from J, with 8 bases between. The germline gives CDR1 GTSNPN, CDR2 SVGIG (reference sequence). The CDR3 region has the DNA TGTGCCTGGACCACAGCAGGGGCCAACGTCCTGACTTTC. This translates into CAWTTAGANVLTF.

This clone turned up a few times. The rearrangement uses TRBV11-2 and TRBJ2-2; possibly TRBD2 for D (5 bases). Germline CDR1 and CDR2: SGHAT and FQNNGV. V was pared by 7 bases and J by 1 base, with 16 bases between. The CDR3 loop spans 16 amino acids. The CDR3 reads CASTPLMAGNTGELFF. The DNA of the CDR3 is TGTGCCAGCACCCCCTTGATGGCGGGGAACACCGGGGAGCTGTTTTTT.